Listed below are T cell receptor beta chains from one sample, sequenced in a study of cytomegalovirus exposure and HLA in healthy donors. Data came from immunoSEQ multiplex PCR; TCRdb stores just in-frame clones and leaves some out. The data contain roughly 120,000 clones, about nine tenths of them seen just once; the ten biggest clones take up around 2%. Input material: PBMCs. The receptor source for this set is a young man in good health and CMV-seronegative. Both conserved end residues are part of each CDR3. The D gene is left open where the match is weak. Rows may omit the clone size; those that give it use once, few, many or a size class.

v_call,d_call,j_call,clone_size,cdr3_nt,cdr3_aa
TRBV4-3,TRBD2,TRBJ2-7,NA,TGCGCCAGCAGCCAAGGACTTGCTAGCGGGGGTACCTACGAGCAGTACTTC,CASSQGLASGGTYEQYF
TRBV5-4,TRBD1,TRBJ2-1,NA,TGTGCCAGCAGCCAAGGACAGGCCGACTACAATGAGCAGTTCTTC,CASSQGQADYNEQFF
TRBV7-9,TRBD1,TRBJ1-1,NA,TGTGCCAGCAGCTTAGCTTGGGACAGCATGAACACTGAAGCTTTCTTT,CASSLAWDSMNTEAFF
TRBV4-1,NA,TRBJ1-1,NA,TGCGCCAGCAGCCAAGTCAGTGAAAACACTGAAGCTTTCTTT,CASSQVSENTEAFF
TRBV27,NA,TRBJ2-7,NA,TGTGCCAGCAGTTCTGGACAGCTGACCTACGAGCAGTACTTC,CASSSGQLTYEQYF
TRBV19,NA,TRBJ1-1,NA,TGTGCCAGTACCCTCTTCTCAGGGGAAAACACTGAAGCTTTCTTT,CASTLFSGENTEAFF
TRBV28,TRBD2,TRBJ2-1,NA,TGTGCCAGCAGTAATGGACTAGCGGGGGGATCAGGTTCCTACAATGAGCAGTTCTTC,CASSNGLAGGSGSYNEQFF
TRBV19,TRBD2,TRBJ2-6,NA,TGTGCCAGTAGTTCTACTAGCGGGAGTGGTGGGGCCAACGTCCTGACTTTC,CASSSTSGSGGANVLTF
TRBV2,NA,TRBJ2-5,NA,TGTGCCAGCAGGGGGGGTCTTGAGTCAGAGACCCAGTACTTC,CASRGGLESETQYF
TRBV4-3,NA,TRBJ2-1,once,TGCGCCAGCAGCCTCAACAATGAGCAGTTCTTC,CASSLNNEQFF
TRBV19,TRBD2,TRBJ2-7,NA,TGTGCCAGTAGTGCAGGGGGTTTGGGACTAGCGGGCGCCTTCTACGAGCAGTACTTC,CASSAGGLGLAGAFYEQYF
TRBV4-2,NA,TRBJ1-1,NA,TGTGCCAGCAGCCATCAGAACACTGAAGCTTTCTTT,CASSHQNTEAFF
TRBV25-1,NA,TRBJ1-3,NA,TGTGCCAGCAGTGAATATGGCGACAGATTTGGAAACACCATATATTTT,CASSEYGDRFGNTIYF
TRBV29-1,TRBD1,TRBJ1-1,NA,TGCAGCGTGAGGACAGGGGGGAACACTGAAGCTTTCTTT,CSVRTGGNTEAFF
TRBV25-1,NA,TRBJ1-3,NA,TGTGCCAGCAGCGGCAGGGCAACTTCTGGAAACACCATATATTTT,CASSGRATSGNTIYF
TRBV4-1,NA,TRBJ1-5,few,TGCGCCAGCAGCCAAGTGGGTAGGCGGGGTTGGCAGCCCCAGCATTTT,CASSQVGRRGWQPQHF
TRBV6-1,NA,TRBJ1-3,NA,TGTGCCAGCATCGGGGGACTTGTATCTGGAAACACCATATATTTT,CASIGGLVSGNTIYF
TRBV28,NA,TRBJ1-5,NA,TGTGCCAGCAGTTTCCCCGGGACAAGGAGAAGCAATCAGCCCCAGCATTTT,CASSFPGTRRSNQPQHF
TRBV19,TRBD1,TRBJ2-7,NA,TGTGCCAGTAGTAAGACAGGGGTCTACGAGCAGTACTTC,CASSKTGVYEQYF
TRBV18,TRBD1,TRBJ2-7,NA,TGTGCCAGCTCACCAGGGACAGGGCAGGGCCAGTACTTC,CASSPGTGQGQYF
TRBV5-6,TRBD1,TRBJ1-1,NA,TGTGCCAGTTTTTTAACTGGGACAGGGTGGACTGAAGCTTTCTTT,CASFLTGTGWTEAFF
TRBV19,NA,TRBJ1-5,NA,TGTGCCAGTTCATGGTCAGGGGATGATCAGCCCCAGCATTTT,CASSWSGDDQPQHF
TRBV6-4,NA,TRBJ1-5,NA,TGTGCCAGGAAGAGGCGGCACAGCAATCAGCCCCAGCATTTT,CARKRRHSNQPQHF
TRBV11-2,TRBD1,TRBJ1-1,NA,TGTGCCAGCAGCCGGACAGGCTATATTGAAGCTTTCTTT,CASSRTGYIEAFF
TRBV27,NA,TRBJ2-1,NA,TGTGCCACCAAATTACAGGGAACACAATACAATGAGCAGTTCTTC,CATKLQGTQYNEQFF
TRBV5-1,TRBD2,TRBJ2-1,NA,TGCGCCAGCAGCTTAGGTACTAGCGGGAGGGTTTTGAATGAGCAGTTCTTC,CASSLGTSGRVLNEQFF
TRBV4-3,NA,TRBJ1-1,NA,TGCGCCAGCAGCCAAAGACAGGAGAACACTGAAGCTTTCTTT,CASSQRQENTEAFF
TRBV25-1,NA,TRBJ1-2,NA,TGTGCCAGCAGTCTAGGGGACTATGGCTACACCTTC,CASSLGDYGYTF
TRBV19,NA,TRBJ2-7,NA,TGTGCCAGTAGTGCGCCACTCGGGATGTTCCACGAGCAGTACTTC,CASSAPLGMFHEQYF
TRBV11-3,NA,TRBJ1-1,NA,TGTGCCAGCAGCTTGTTTGTCTCGGGGGGCACTGAAGCTTTCTTT,CASSLFVSGGTEAFF
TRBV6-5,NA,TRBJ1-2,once,TGTGCCAGCAGTAACAGGGTACGGGGCTATGGCTACACCTTC,CASSNRVRGYGYTF